Shown below are 13 T cell receptor beta chains from a single sample sequenced in a study of T-cell reconstitution after alpha-beta-depleted transplantation in children. As it was prepared, the TCRbeta library received unique molecular identifiers. MiXCR, run by TCRdb on the PCR reads, gives a single entry per CDR3 protein. The table includes around 480,000 distinct CDR3 sequences, over 25% detected once. The starting material was PBMCs from the stem cell graft donor, obtained from the stem cell graft. The receptors stem from a human donor who donated a stem cell graft to a child with aplastic anemia.

The chain recombines TRBV30 with TRBJ2-1; 7 nucleotides line up with TRBD1. CDR1 and CDR2 (germline): GTSNPN, SVGIG (reference sequence). The CDR3 extends over 16 amino acids. J gave up 4 bases and V 1 base, and 10 bases lay outside the gene matches. CDR3 nucleotide sequence: TGTGCCTGGAGTGGACAGGGTGCGGAACTGTACAATGAGCAGTTCTTC. This encodes CAWSGQGAELYNEQFF.

This clonotype was picked up a small number of times. The rearrangement joins TRBV6-5 to TRBJ2-6, with D maybe TRBD1 (5 bases). CDR1 and CDR2 (germline): MNHEY, SVGAGI. V dropped 4 bases and J dropped 2 bases, with 15 bases sitting between them. This CDR3 contains 17 residues. The CDR3 bases are TGTGCCAGCAGTTCTTCCCGGACAATTCCTGGGGCCAACGTCCTGACTTTC. Translating gives CASSSSRTIPGANVLTF.

This chain uses TRBV19 with TRBJ2-7; 10 bases are a match to TRBD2. The V gene's germline CDR1 is LNHDA and CDR2 SQIVND (reference sequence). Unmatched junction bases numbered 3, after V lost 6 bases and J lost 4 bases. This CDR3 is 13 amino acids long. In nucleotides, the CDR3 is TGTGCCAGTAGCATACTAGCGGGATACGAGCAGTACTTC. Translation gives CASSILAGYEQYF.

The rearrangement joins TRBV6-2 or TRBV6-3 to TRBJ2-5; a weak D match, TRBD2 (6 bases). The CDR3 length is 11 residues. CDR1 is MNHEY, CDR2 SVGEGT, per germline. The germline V and J ends were trimmed by 8 bases and 8 bases, with 12 bases remaining between them. Here the CDR3 DNA reads TGTGCCAGCTCCGCGGGGAGAACCCAGTACTTC. Amino acid sequence: CASSAGRTQYF.

This clonotype came up a few times. V gene TRBV30 combines with J gene TRBJ2-2, with TRBD2 matching 8 bases. Trimming took 4 bases from V and 5 from J; bases not matched to a gene: 9. The CDR3 has 15 residues. In germline, CDR1 is GTSNPN, CDR2 SVGIG (reference sequence). CDR3 coding DNA: TGTGCCTGGAATCTCGAGAGCGGGAGTACCGGGGAGCTGTTTTTT. It is translated as CAWNLESGSTGELFF.

The sample holds a few counts of this clonotype. CDR3 bases: TGTGCCAGTAGTTCCGTGGCCGGGGGCCGTAACTATGGCTACACCTTC. It specifies CASSSVAGGRNYGYTF. The chain is built from TRBV19 and TRBJ1-2; weak D call: TRBD1 (6 bases). The germline V and J ends were trimmed by 5 bases and 1 base, with 17 bases remaining between them. Germline CDR1 and CDR2: LNHDA and SQIVND (reference sequence). This CDR3 has 16 amino acids.

V and J are TRBV27 and TRBJ2-5; no definite D call. This CDR3 is built from 16 residues. V was pared by 2 bases and J by 0 bases, with 13 bases between. Germline values: CDR1 MNHEY, CDR2 SMNVEV (reference sequence). CDR3 amino acids: CASSLRAAQYQETQYF. CDR3 nucleotides: TGTGCCAGCAGTTTAAGGGCAGCACAGTACCAAGAGACCCAGTACTTC.

This rearrangement joins TRBV20-1 to TRBJ1-5; D possibly corresponds to TRBD1 (6 bases). The V gene lost 6 bases and the J gene lost 0 bases, with 9 bases spanning the gap. This CDR3 region has 13 residues. CDR1 and CDR2 from the germline V gene are DFQATT and SNEGSKA (reference sequence). The CDR3 is CSAQGHSNQPQHF. CDR3 sequence (DNA): TGCAGTGCCCAGGGACATAGCAATCAGCCCCAGCATTTT.

This clonotype came up a few times. J is TRBJ2-6 and V is TRBV6-2 or TRBV6-3; no definite D call. V lost 6 bases to trimming and J lost 2 bases, with 20 bases between them. Germline CDR1 reads MNHEY; CDR2 reads SVGEGT. The CDR3 loop spans 18 amino acids. CDR3 residues: CASRRVAGTQAGANVLTF. In DNA, the CDR3 is TGTGCCAGCAGAAGGGTCGCAGGAACTCAGGCTGGGGCCAACGTCCTGACTTTC.

The chain carries TRBV12-3 or TRBV12-4 and TRBJ2-3; D not resolved. Trimming took 6 bases from V and 2 from J, leaving 9 bases between them. The CDR3 runs to 13 residues. As DNA, the CDR3 is TGTGCCAGCAGAACGGGTTACACAGATACGCAGTATTTT. Its protein product is CASRTGYTDTQYF.

This clonotype has just a few counts. CDR3 amino acids: CASSLASGGTYEQYF. In DNA form, the CDR3 reads TGTGCCAGCAGCTTAGCGTCAGGGGGGACCTACGAGCAGTACTTC. This rearrangement joins TRBV7-9 to TRBJ2-7, with D possibly being TRBD1 (7 bases). This CDR3 is built from 15 residues. CDR1 is SEHNR, CDR2 FQNEAQ, per germline (reference sequence). Trimming took 0 bases from V and 2 from J, leaving 11 bases between them.

V is TRBV6-5 and J is TRBJ2-5; 15 bases are shared with TRBD2. The CDR3 runs 16 residues. V lost 5 bases to trimming and J lost 5 bases; unmatched junction nucleotides: 6. Germline CDR1 MNHEY, CDR2 SVGAGI. CDR3 bases: TGTGCCAGCAGTATCGGACTAGCGGGAGGGAGGGAGACCCAGTACTTC. It codes for CASSIGLAGGRETQYF.

The chain has TRBV7-2 and TRBJ1-2; D call uncertain. The V gene lost 5 bases and the J gene lost 0 bases, with 10 bases spanning the gap. The length of the CDR3 is 14 residues. Germline CDR1 is SGHTA and CDR2 is FQGNSA. CDR3 in amino acids: CASSANMANYGYTF. The DNA of the CDR3 is TGTGCCAGCAGCGCAAACATGGCTAACTATGGCTACACCTTC.